The present entry profiles one T cell receptor beta chain with its context. Its target is not known. Trimming left V 5 bases short and J 5 bases short, with 6 bases between. The germline V gene has CDR1 SNHLY and CDR2 FYNNEI. This CDR3 has 11 amino acids. Libraries were prepared by immunoSEQ multiplex PCR; TCRdb keeps only in-frame clonotypes and omits some of them. The table records approximately 74,000 clones, more than 80% of them present only once. This sample stems from a study of T cell responses to AZD1222 COVID-19 vaccine. Overall study: Researchers grouped second doses given at about 4 or about 12 weeks into one pool.

Points from the study as a whole: Most donors were white British, females outnumbered males, and clonal diversity was possibly underestimated. Every sample of the repertoires postdated the peak T cell response.

The starting material was peripheral blood, obtained on day 0 of AZD1222 vaccination. The rearrangement links TRBV2 to TRBJ2-5; D is unclear. This clonotype was obtained from an adult in good health. The CDR3 sequence is CASSRTETQYF. The CDR3 DNA follows: TGTGCCAGCAGTCGGACGGAGACCCAGTACTTC.